The clone carrying this T cell receptor beta chain was detected ten times or more. Its antigen is unidentified. This entry is derived from a study of early T cells in non-severe SARS-CoV-2 infection. Background on the study: With bulk RNA from unsorted whole blood as input, sequencing yielded unpaired chains.

Unique molecular identifiers were attached to individual cDNA molecules. MiXCR, run by TCRdb on the 5' RACE reads, gives a single entry per CDR3 protein. The data show just over 95,000 distinct CDR3 sequences, 9.5% to 12% seen once. Germline V gives CDR1 SGHDT, CDR2 YYEEEE. The CDR3 sequence is 13 residues long. Trimming took off 9 bases at V and 2 bases at J, with 13 bases between the two ends. Study-wide results and limits: Private and CD4 specificities were missed by VDJdb matching, skewed to anti-spike CD8.

The receptor was derived from an adult who was a healthcare worker with PCR-confirmed SARS-CoV-2 infection or an uninfected control (not recorded which). V gene TRBV5-6 combines with J gene TRBJ2-3; D ambiguous. This sample comprised whole blood, obtained at baseline. The CDR3 is CAMGSFYTDTQYF. The CDR3 DNA reads TGTGCCATGGGGTCCTTTTACACAGATACGCAGTATTTT.